The 32 T cell receptor beta chains below come from one sample, sequenced in a study of Graves' ophthalmopathy and Graves' hyperthyroidism. From RNA, the CDR3 regions of TCR beta chains were amplified and sequenced. Scientists carried out first-round RT-PCR using HTBI primers and then a second-round multiplex PCR. TCRdb called the multiplex PCR reads again in MiXCR, with one record for every CDR3 protein. The table shows around 1.1 million distinct CDR3 sequences, with roughly 35% occurring only once. Sequencing was carried out using peripheral blood or thyroid tissue (not recorded which). The receptors were sampled from an adult man with Graves' hyperthyroidism.

This clonotype was counted many times. This rearrangement joins TRBV2 to TRBJ2-7; tentative D call: TRBD2 (5 bases). Trimming took 8 bases from V and 6 from J, leaving 20 bases between them. The CDR3 sequence is 14 residues long. Germline CDR1 reads SNHLY; CDR2 reads FYNNEI. The CDR3 nucleotides are TGTGCCAGCCGGCTCGAGGGCCTGGCGGTCGAGCAGTACTTC. It is translated as CASRLEGLAVEQYF.

This clonotype was recorded once. The chain carries TRBV5-4 and TRBJ1-2; TRBD1 is a possible D gene (6 bases). Per the germline V gene, CDR1 is SGHNT and CDR2 is YYREEE (reference sequence). V dropped 5 bases and J dropped 5 bases, with 13 bases sitting between them. The CDR3 sequence is 13 residues long. DNA of the CDR3: TGTGCCAGCAGAGATGGACAGAGATATGGCTACACCTTC. Translation gives CASRDGQRYGYTF.

V and J are TRBV6-6 and TRBJ1-3; no clear D gene. V shed 4 bases and J shed 0 bases, with 7 bases lying between them. The CDR3 spans 14 residues. Germline V gene data show CDR1 as MNHNY and CDR2 as SVGAGI (reference sequence). The CDR3 loop is CASSFRYSGNTIYF. DNA for the CDR3: TGTGCCAGCAGTTTCCGTTACTCTGGAAACACCATATATTTT.

The J gene is TRBJ2-2, the V gene TRBV19; 11 nucleotides line up with TRBD1. Germline loops: CDR1 LNHDA, CDR2 SQIVND (reference sequence). Trimming took 8 bases from V and 4 from J; bases not matched to a gene: 12. The CDR3 is 17 amino acids. CDR3 coding DNA: TGTGCCAGTCGACGTACCGGACAGGGGGCTGGCACCGGGGAGCTGTTTTTT. This sequence encodes CASRRTGQGAGTGELFF.

The V gene is TRBV16, the J gene TRBJ2-7; no clear D. The germline V gene has CDR1 KGHSY and CDR2 FQNENV. The V and J ends lost 0 bases and 2 bases respectively, with 8 bases between them. CDR3 length: 14 residues. The CDR3 sequence is CASSQSSVPYEQYF. As DNA, the CDR3 is TGTGCCAGCAGCCAATCTTCGGTTCCCTACGAGCAGTACTTC.

This clonotype was picked up many times. The V call is TRBV7-9, the J call TRBJ1-4; D remains unclear. There are 15 residues in the CDR3. V lost 1 base and J 8 bases, leaving 14 bases between the germline ends. The germline V gene has CDR1 SEHNR and CDR2 FQNEAQ (reference sequence). CDR3 loop: CASSLERQSGEKLFF. The CDR3 region has the DNA TGTGCCAGCAGCTTAGAGCGTCAGAGCGGCGAAAAACTGTTTTTT.

The V call is TRBV29-1, the J call TRBJ1-3, with no clear D. The CDR3 has 12 amino acids. Germline assignment: CDR1 SQVTM and CDR2 ANQGSEA. V was shortened by 4 bases and J by 0 bases, with 4 bases between the two germline ends. Here the CDR3 reads CSVVSSGNTIYF. CDR3 coding DNA: TGCAGCGTTGTAAGCTCTGGAAACACCATATATTTT.

This clonotype has more than one count but fewer than ten. The V call is TRBV13, the J call TRBJ1-3, with D hard to call. Germline CDR1 is PRHDT and CDR2 is FYEKMQ (reference sequence). This CDR3 spans 16 amino acids. V lost 5 bases and J 0 bases, leaving 14 bases between the germline ends. The CDR3 reads CASSKKSQFSGNTIYF. Here the CDR3 DNA reads TGTGCCAGCAGCAAAAAAAGTCAATTCTCTGGAAACACCATATATTTT.

Concerning this clonotype itself: One end of the junction varies from germline; a read error may be responsible. The gene calls are TRBV7-9 and TRBJ2-2; D is uncertain. Germline CDR1 is SEHNR and CDR2 is FQNEAQ (reference sequence). CDR3 size: 14 residues. The CDR3, as DNA: TGCGCCAGCAGCCTGGCGGACGGAAACGGGGAGCTGTTTTTT. Protein: CASSLADGNGELFF.

V usage is TRBV7-9 and J usage is TRBJ2-3; D perhaps matches TRBD1 (6 bases). Trimming removed 5 bases from V and 1 base from J, with 10 bases in between. CDR3 length: 14 amino acids. The germline gives CDR1 SEHNR, CDR2 FQNEAQ (reference sequence). The chain's CDR3 is CASSRPGGTDTQYF. The DNA of the CDR3 is TGTGCCAGCAGCCGGCCAGGGGGCACAGATACGCAGTATTTT.

For this clonotype: A read error may produce the germline difference seen at one junction end. V and J are TRBV25-1 and TRBJ1-1, with 8 nucleotides matching TRBD1. Germline CDR1 MGHDK, CDR2 SYGVNS. The CDR3 runs to 14 residues. The CDR3, as DNA: TGTGTCAGCAGTTCCACAGGGGGTGACACTGAAGCTTTCTTT. Its protein is CVSSSTGGDTEAFF.

The sample holds a few counts of this clonotype. The rearrangement links TRBV6-5 to TRBJ2-6; a possible D gene is TRBD1 (6 bases). Germline-derived CDR1 and CDR2 are MNHEY and SVGAGI. Trimming shortened V by 5 bases and J by 0 bases, and 17 bases separated the two germline ends. The length of the CDR3 is 18 residues. CDR3 loop: CASSGRQVSPSGANVLTF. The CDR3 coding sequence is TGTGCCAGCAGTGGTCGACAGGTGAGCCCCTCTGGGGCCAACGTCCTGACTTTC.

The chain has TRBV29-1 and TRBJ1-3; D remains ambiguous. The germline gives CDR1 SQVTM, CDR2 ANQGSEA. The CDR3 runs 14 residues. Trimming stripped 6 bases from V and 0 bases from J, with 12 bases between. CDR3 region: CSVAGPDSGNTIYF. The CDR3 nucleotides are TGCAGCGTAGCTGGACCCGACTCTGGAAACACCATATATTTT.

The sample holds a few counts of this clonotype. This chain uses TRBV11-2 with TRBJ2-7; D is undetermined. This CDR3 has 11 amino acids. CDR1 and CDR2 from the germline V gene are SGHAT and FQNNGV. Between the trimmed V and J ends, which lost 8 bases and 2 bases, there was a span of 7 bases. CDR3 residues: CASSPPYEQYF. In DNA form, the CDR3 reads TGTGCCAGCTCACCCCCCTACGAGCAGTACTTC.

J is TRBJ2-5 and V is TRBV12-3 or TRBV12-4, with 7 bases matching TRBD2. The CDR3 has 15 residues. V gave up 5 bases and J gave up 3 bases; unmatched junction bases: 9. The CDR3 region is CASSPGPSGKETQYF. DNA of the CDR3: TGTGCCAGCAGTCCGGGGCCTAGCGGAAAAGAGACCCAGTACTTC.

This clonotype came up many times. The chain links TRBV15 to TRBJ2-7; D is unclear. CDR1 and CDR2 (germline): LNHNV, YYDKDF (reference sequence). The V end was cut by 5 bases, the J end by 4 bases, with 9 bases between. There are 12 residues in the CDR3. The CDR3: CATSDKPYEQYF. The CDR3 nucleotides are TGTGCCACCAGCGACAAACCTTACGAGCAGTACTTC.

CDR3 sequence: CASRVRVVTGGDTQYF. The CDR3 nucleotides read TGTGCCAGCAGAGTTAGGGTTGTGACAGGGGGAGATACGCAGTATTTT. This sequence joins TRBV7-2 and TRBJ2-3; TRBD1 agrees at 9 bases. Germline V CDR1 and CDR2: SGHTA, FQGNSA. The V gene end was trimmed by 6 bases and the J gene end by 5 bases; junction bases not matched to a gene: 12. The CDR3 runs 16 residues.

With respect to this clonotype: At one end the junction does not follow the germline gene, possibly because of a read error. This rearrangement joins TRBV19 to TRBJ2-7, with 13 bases identical to TRBD2. Germline loops: CDR1 LNHDA, CDR2 SQIVND (reference sequence). CDR3 size: 15 residues. CDR3 sequence reads: CASSMGTSGTYGQYF. In nucleotides, the CDR3 is TGTGCCAGTAGTATGGGGACTAGCGGGACCTACGGGCAGTACTTC.

This clonotype was seen repeatedly, ten times or more. CDR3 in DNA: TGTGCCAGCAGGACCACCGGGACAGGTTCATACGAGCAGTACTTC. It encodes CASRTTGTGSYEQYF. This sequence joins TRBV7-2 and TRBJ2-7; TRBD1 agrees at 8 bases. The ends lost 6 bases at V and 4 bases at J; junction bases unmatched: 11. Germline CDR1 and CDR2: SGHTA and FQGNSA. The CDR3 runs 15 residues.

This clonotype has only a few counts. The chain recombines TRBV12-3 or TRBV12-4 with TRBJ1-2; maybe TRBD1 (5 bases). The CDR3 sequence is 15 residues long. V was cut by 4 bases and J by 6 bases, with 18 bases left in between. CDR3 coding DNA: TGTGCCAGCAGTTCAAAAAAAGGGACGGTTAATGGCTACACCTTC. Its protein product is CASSSKKGTVNGYTF.

The CDR3 sequence is CASSFRTDNSPLHF. Here the CDR3 DNA reads TGTGCCAGCAGCTTTCGGACGGACAATTCACCCCTCCACTTT. The chain is built from TRBV7-2 and TRBJ1-6; D remains ambiguous. This CDR3 comprises 14 residues. CDR1 and CDR2 from the germline V gene are SGHTA and FQGNSA. The V end lost 3 bases, the J end lost 7 bases, and 10 bases lay between the germline ends.

The CDR3 loop is CNSSSRGGGNTEAFF. CDR3 coding DNA: TGTAACAGCAGCTCTAGGGGGGGCGGGAACACTGAAGCTTTCTTT. The chain recombines TRBV11-2 with TRBJ1-1; possible D gene TRBD1, 6 bases. The CDR3 runs to 15 residues. Germline lookup yields CDR1 SGHAT and CDR2 FQNNGV.

The V gene is TRBV24-1, the J gene TRBJ1-1; no definite D call. V was cut by 11 bases and J by 4 bases, with 19 bases left in between. Germline V gene lookup returns CDR1 KGHDR and CDR2 SFDVKD. CDR3 length equals 14 residues. The CDR3 loop reads CASSPSLGSTEAFF. Written as DNA, the CDR3 is TGTGCCAGCTCACCCTCCTTGGGGAGCACTGAAGCTTTCTTT.

This clonotype was counted ten times or more. This chain connects TRBV10-3 to TRBJ1-1; TRBD1 agrees at 9 bases. Germline lookup yields CDR1 ENHRY and CDR2 SYGVKD. The CDR3 sequence is 13 residues long. The junction had 9 bases not matched to a gene; V was cut back by 11 bases and J by 5 bases. CDR3 amino acids: CAATGGAGTEAFF. DNA of the CDR3: TGTGCCGCTACAGGGGGCGCCGGTACTGAAGCTTTCTTT.

In its sample, this clonotype was seen many times. CDR3 region: CASSRMDSTYGYTF. The DNA for the CDR3 is TGTGCCAGTAGTAGAATGGACAGCACCTATGGCTACACCTTC. The V and J genes are TRBV19 and TRBJ1-2; D perhaps matches TRBD1 (6 bases). Per germline, CDR1 LNHDA and CDR2 SQIVND (reference sequence). Trimming shortened V by 4 bases and J by 4 bases, and 13 bases separated the two germline ends. This CDR3 has 14 amino acids. The full variable domain, rest sourced from reference TRBV19 and TRBJ1-2, is DGGITQSPKYLFRKEGQNVTLSCEQNLNHDAMYWYRQDPGQGLRLIYYSQIVNDFQKGDIAEGYSVSREKKESFPLTVTSAQKNPTAFYLCASSRMDSTYGYTFGSGTRLTVV.

The genes are TRBV20-1 and TRBJ2-5; the match to TRBD2 covers 10 bases. V trimming: 7 bases; J trimming: 2 bases; junction bases outside the gene matches: 7. The CDR3 contains 14 residues. CDR1 and CDR2 from the germline V gene are DFQATT and SNEGSKA (reference sequence). CDR3: CSDVAGGLQETQYF. CDR3 in DNA: TGCAGTGATGTAGCGGGGGGACTGCAAGAGACCCAGTACTTC.

This clonotype was found many times. The chain couples TRBV25-1 to TRBJ1-6; D ambiguous. Germline V gives CDR1 MGHDK, CDR2 SYGVNS. Trimming took off 2 bases at V and 9 bases at J, with 11 bases between the two ends. CDR3 length equals 14 residues. The CDR3 region has the DNA TGTGCCAGCAGTGAACTAACTGTGGGTTCACCCCTCCACTTT. The encoded protein is CASSELTVGSPLHF.

This clonotype was counted only a few times. CDR3 sequence (DNA): TGTGCCAGCAGCCTCGGACTAGCGGCGGCTTACGAGCAGTACTTC. Translation gives CASSLGLAAAYEQYF. V usage is TRBV5-6 and J usage is TRBJ2-7, with 10 nucleotides matching TRBD2. The CDR3 runs to 15 residues. Per the germline V gene, CDR1 is SGHDT and CDR2 is YYEEEE. V lost 4 bases and J lost 4; bases outside the gene matches: 8. Supplemented by reference TRBV5-6 and TRBJ2-7, the full variable domain reads DAGVTQSPTHLIKTRGQQVTLRCSPKSGHDTVSWYQQALGQGPQFIFQYYEEEERQRGNFPDRFSGHQFPNYSSELNVNALLLGDSALYLCASSLGLAAAYEQYFGPGTRLTVT.

V gene TRBV6-6 combines with J gene TRBJ1-3, with D uncertain. Trimming took off 5 bases at V and 4 bases at J, with 18 bases between the two ends. This CDR3 is built from 16 residues. The germline V gene has CDR1 MNHNY and CDR2 SVGAGI (reference sequence). The CDR3 reads CASSVGLTAVGNTIYF. The CDR3 nucleotides are TGTGCCAGCAGTGTCGGTTTGACCGCGGTCGGAAACACCATATATTTT.

The chain carries TRBV5-1 and TRBJ2-2; the D gene is possibly TRBD2 (6 bases). V lost 0 bases and J 5 bases, leaving 11 bases between the germline ends. Germline CDR1 SGHRS, CDR2 YFSETQ. The CDR3 length is 15 residues. CDR3 DNA sequence: TGCGCCAGCAGCTTGGTCGGGGGAGAGACCGGGGAGCTGTTTTTT. This gives the protein CASSLVGGETGELFF.

The V and J genes are TRBV12-3 or TRBV12-4 and TRBJ2-7; 8 bases map to TRBD1. The CDR3 totals 16 residues. The trim removed 4 bases at V and 6 bases at J, leaving 14 bases unmatched. CDR3 amino acids: CASSYTPTGTGIEQYF. The CDR3 region has the DNA TGTGCCAGCAGTTACACCCCTACCGGGACAGGAATCGAGCAGTACTTC.

A note on this clonotype: This may arise from a read error, as a much more abundant clone is one base away. The J gene is TRBJ2-2, the V gene TRBV19; no clear D gene. The CDR3 is made up of 15 amino acids. The ends were cut back, 7 bases at V and 3 bases at J, with 15 bases in the middle. Germline-derived CDR1 and CDR2 are LNHDA and SQIVND (reference sequence). CDR3 sequence: CASTLGGRYTGELFF. CDR3 in DNA: TGTGCCAGTACCCTCGGTGGAAGGTACACCGGGGAGCTGTTTTTT.